This T cell receptor beta chain comes out of a study of cytomegalovirus exposure and HLA in healthy donors. Study findings and constraints: HLA allele associations emerged for some 16,000 TCR beta sequences in a later analysis, at 0.05 false discovery rate.

About this clone itself: Antigen: not known.

The PCR used 60 Vbeta and 13 Jbeta primers. As processed by the authors: It was a later analysis that counted about 80 million unique TCR beta chains, of which about 10 million were shared. Libraries were prepared by immunoSEQ multiplex PCR; TCRdb keeps only in-frame clonotypes and omits some of them. The DNA gave D and trimming, while V, J and clone size come from that table. The sample has approximately 170,000 clones, approximately 72% seen once; the top ten hold 1.3% to 1.5%. The CDR3 extends over 16 amino acids. In germline, CDR1 is MNHEY, CDR2 SVGAGI. The trim removed 0 bases at V and 1 base at J, leaving 6 bases unmatched.

Sequencing was done on a sample of PBMCs. The sequence derives from a man aged 50-60 years in good health and CMV-seronegative. The chain employs TRBV6-5 and TRBJ2-7; 7 bases fit TRBD2. The CDR3: CASSYSGGRGSYEQYF. CDR3 in DNA: TGTGCCAGCAGTTACTCGGGGGGGAGGGGATCCTACGAGCAGTACTTC.